Presented here are 9 T cell receptor beta chains from one specimen sequenced in a study of human T cells and chemical hapten exposure. The sample's time point: pre-sensitization, week 0. The treatment was: therapeutic diphenylcyclopropenone sensitization with weekly scalp DPC. TCRdb itself ran the RACE reads through MiXCR, one entry per CDR3 protein. This table holds tens of thousands of distinct CDR3 sequences, 8% to 10% found once. Sequences were derived from whole blood, sampled in connection with sensitization to the hapten diphenylcyclopropenone (DPC). The receptors come from a woman aged 40-49 years with alopecia areata. Some clones in this sample may be carry-over from other donors' samples.

The chain recombines TRBV6-2 or TRBV6-3 with TRBJ2-7; tentatively, D is TRBD2 (5 bases). CDR1 is MNHEY and CDR2 is SVGEGT in the germline V gene. The CDR3 covers 14 residues. Trimming pared 6 bases from V and 2 bases from J, leaving 14 bases between. In DNA, the CDR3 is TGTGCCAGCAGCCCCGCGGGCGGCGCCTACGAGCAGTACTTC. It is translated as CASSPAGGAYEQYF.

This clonotype appeared many times. J is TRBJ2-2 and V is TRBV12-3 or TRBV12-4; 7 nucleotides agree with TRBD1. The CDR3 contains 14 residues. Trimming at V came to 10 bases and at J to 5 bases, leaving 10 bases not matched to a gene. CDR3 residues: CATTGDRGTGELFF. The CDR3 DNA follows: TGTGCCACCACCGGGGACAGAGGAACCGGGGAGCTGTTTTTT.

This clonotype was picked up a small number of times. The J gene is TRBJ2-5, the V gene TRBV9; 12 bases are a match to TRBD2. Germline values: CDR1 SGDLS, CDR2 YYNGEE. The CDR3 runs 15 residues. After removal of 3 bases from V and 2 bases from J, the junction contained 2 bases not matched to a gene. The CDR3 protein is CASSGLAGVQETQYF. The CDR3 DNA follows: TGTGCCAGCAGCGGACTAGCGGGGGTGCAAGAGACCCAGTACTTC.

The chain links TRBV9 to TRBJ1-6, with TRBD1 matching 7 bases. This CDR3 is 17 amino acids long. The trim removed 3 bases at V and 10 bases at J, leaving 16 bases unmatched. Germline V gene sequence: CDR1 SGDLS, CDR2 YYNGEE. The CDR3 loop reads CASSAGARQGNSSPLHF. The CDR3 nucleotides are TGTGCCAGCAGCGCAGGTGCAAGACAGGGTAATTCCTCACCCCTCCACTTT. Drawing the rest from reference TRBV9 and TRBJ1-6, the complete variable domain is DSGVTQTPKHLITATGQRVTLRCSPRSGDLSVYWYQQSLDQGLQFLIQYYNGEERAKGNILERFSAQQFPDLHSELNLSSLELGDSALYFCASSAGARQGNSSPLHFGNGTRLTVT.

This clonotype was seen a few times. The CDR3 loop is CASSQDRATLTGANVLTF. The CDR3, as DNA: TGCGCCAGCAGCCAAGATCGGGCAACCCTCACTGGGGCCAACGTCCTGACTTTC. The V call is TRBV4-3, the J call TRBJ2-6; no definite D call. The CDR3 sequence is 18 residues long. V lost 0 bases and J lost 2, with 14 bases in between. Germline CDR1 and CDR2: LGHNA and YSLEER.

This clonotype turned up a few times. The rearrangement links TRBV6-5 to TRBJ1-1; D gene ambiguous. This CDR3 comprises 12 residues. The ends were cut back, 6 bases at V and 5 bases at J, with 10 bases in the middle. Germline V lookup: CDR1 MNHEY, CDR2 SVGAGI. CDR3 amino acids: CASSHRGTEAFF. CDR3 coding DNA: TGTGCCAGCAGCCACAGAGGAACTGAAGCTTTCTTT.

The rearrangement uses TRBV11-2 and TRBJ2-5; a weak D match, TRBD2 (5 bases). Looked up from germline, CDR1 is SGHAT and CDR2 is FQNNGV. Trimming pared 5 bases from V and 5 bases from J, leaving 18 bases between. The CDR3 totals 15 residues. The CDR3 is CASSPTRDPRETQYF. The CDR3 region has the DNA TGTGCCAGCAGCCCTACTAGAGACCCGAGGGAGACCCAGTACTTC.

This clonotype was recorded many times. This chain connects TRBV7-2 to TRBJ2-7; possible D gene TRBD1, 6 bases. The V end lost 1 base, the J end lost 0 bases, and 10 bases lay between the germline ends. The CDR3 is 15 residues long. In germline, CDR1 is SGHTA, CDR2 FQGNSA. Written as DNA, the CDR3 is TGTGCCAGCAGCTTAGGGCAGGGGAACTCCTACGAGCAGTACTTC. Amino acid sequence: CASSLGQGNSYEQYF.

This clonotype has only a few counts. The genes are TRBV13 and TRBJ1-2; unclear D gene. Trimming took 6 bases from V and 2 from J, leaving 7 bases between them. Germline V gene lookup returns CDR1 PRHDT and CDR2 FYEKMQ (reference sequence). The length of the CDR3 is 12 residues. The CDR3 nucleotides read TGTGCCAGCAGAGCGCCCAACTATGGCTACACCTTC. It translates to CASRAPNYGYTF.